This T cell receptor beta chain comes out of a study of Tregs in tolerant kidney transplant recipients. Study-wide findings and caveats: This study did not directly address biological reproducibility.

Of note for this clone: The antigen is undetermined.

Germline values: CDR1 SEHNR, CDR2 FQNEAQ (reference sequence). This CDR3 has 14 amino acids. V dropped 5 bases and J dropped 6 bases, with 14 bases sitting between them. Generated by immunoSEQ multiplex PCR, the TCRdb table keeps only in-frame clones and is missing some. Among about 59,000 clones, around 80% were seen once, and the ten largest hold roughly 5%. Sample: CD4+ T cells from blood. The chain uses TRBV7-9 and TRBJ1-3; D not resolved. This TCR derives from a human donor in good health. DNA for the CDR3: TGTGCCAGCAGCCCCGAAGAGCACCCAAACACCATATATTTT. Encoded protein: CASSPEEHPNTIYF. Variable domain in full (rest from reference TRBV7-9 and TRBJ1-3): DTGVSQNPRHKITKRGQNVTFRCDPISEHNRLYWYRQTLGQGPEFLTYFQNEAQLEKSRLLSDRFSAERPKGSFSTLEIQRTEQGDSAMYLCASSPEEHPNTIYFGEGSWLTVV.